This record looks at one T cell receptor (beta chain) sequence and its context. Its matching antigen is unknown. This sample was included in a study of brain T cells in children with intractable seizures. Profiled with immunoSEQ multiplex PCR; TCRdb holds only in-frame clones, not every one. This repertoire shows 340,000 or so clones, 93% found once; its top ten account for about 6%. Time point: blood from clinic visit 5 months post-surgery; TSC patient then seizure free. Before surgery, patients took at least one anti-epileptic drug. V was cut by 4 bases and J by 8 bases, with 15 bases left in between. Germline CDR1 SEHNR, CDR2 FQNEAQ (reference sequence). CDR3 length equals 14 residues. Study-wide points: Pre- and post-surgery blood differed in depth, so pre-surgery absences may be undersampling.

This clonotype was sampled from a boy less than two years old with tuberous sclerosis and intractable seizures. Sequenced here: peripheral blood, sampled less than 6 months after surgery. The V gene is TRBV7-9, the J gene TRBJ2-1; TRBD2 is a possible D gene (6 bases). The chain's CDR3 is CASSWGDWGYEQFF. DNA for the CDR3: TGTGCCAGCAGCTGGGGGGACTGGGGTTATGAGCAGTTCTTC.